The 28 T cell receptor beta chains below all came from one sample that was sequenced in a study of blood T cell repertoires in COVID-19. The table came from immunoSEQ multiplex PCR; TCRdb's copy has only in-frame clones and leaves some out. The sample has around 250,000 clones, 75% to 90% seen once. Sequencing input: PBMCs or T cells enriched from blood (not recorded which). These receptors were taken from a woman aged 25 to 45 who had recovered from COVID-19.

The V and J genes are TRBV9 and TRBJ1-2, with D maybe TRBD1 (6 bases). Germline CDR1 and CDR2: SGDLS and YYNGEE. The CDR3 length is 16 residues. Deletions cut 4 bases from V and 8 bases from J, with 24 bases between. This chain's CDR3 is CASSLSLRGGGLGYTF. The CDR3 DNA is TGTGCCAGCAGCCTAAGCCTCCGGGGAGGGGGTTTAGGCTACACCTTC.

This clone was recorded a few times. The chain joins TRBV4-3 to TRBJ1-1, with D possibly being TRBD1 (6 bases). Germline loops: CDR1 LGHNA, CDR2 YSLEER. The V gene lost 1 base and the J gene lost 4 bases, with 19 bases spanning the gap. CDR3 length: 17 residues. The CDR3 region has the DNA TGCGCCAGCAGCCAAGTTCGGGGGGCCCCTTCGGGCACTGAAGCTTTCTTT. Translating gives CASSQVRGAPSGTEAFF.

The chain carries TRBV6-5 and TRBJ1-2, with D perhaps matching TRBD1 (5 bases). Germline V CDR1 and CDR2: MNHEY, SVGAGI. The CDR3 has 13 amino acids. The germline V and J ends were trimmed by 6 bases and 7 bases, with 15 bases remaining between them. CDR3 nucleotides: TGTGCCAGCAGGACGGCAGGGAAGGGTGGCTACACCTTC. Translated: CASRTAGKGGYTF.

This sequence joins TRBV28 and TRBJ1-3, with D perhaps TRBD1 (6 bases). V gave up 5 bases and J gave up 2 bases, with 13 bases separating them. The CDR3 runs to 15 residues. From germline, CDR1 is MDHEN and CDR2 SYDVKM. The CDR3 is CASSPRTVTGNTIYF. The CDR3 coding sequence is TGTGCCAGCAGTCCTAGGACAGTGACTGGAAACACCATATATTTT.

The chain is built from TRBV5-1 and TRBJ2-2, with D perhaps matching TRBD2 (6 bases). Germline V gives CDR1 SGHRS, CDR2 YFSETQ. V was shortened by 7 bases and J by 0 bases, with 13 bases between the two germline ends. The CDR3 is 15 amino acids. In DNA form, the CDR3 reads TGCGCCAGCGGGGGTTCGGGGGCGAACACCGGGGAGCTGTTTTTT. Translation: CASGGSGANTGELFF.

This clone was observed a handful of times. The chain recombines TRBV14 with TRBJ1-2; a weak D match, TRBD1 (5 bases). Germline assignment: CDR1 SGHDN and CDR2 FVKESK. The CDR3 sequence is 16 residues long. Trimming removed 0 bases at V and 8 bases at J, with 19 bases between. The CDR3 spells CASSQDGQGTWGGYTF. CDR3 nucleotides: TGTGCCAGCAGCCAAGACGGGCAGGGCACCTGGGGCGGCTACACCTTC.

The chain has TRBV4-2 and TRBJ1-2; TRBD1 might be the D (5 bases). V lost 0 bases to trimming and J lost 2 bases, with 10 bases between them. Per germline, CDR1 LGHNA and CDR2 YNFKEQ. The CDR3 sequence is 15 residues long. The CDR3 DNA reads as TGTGCCAGCAGCCAAGAGCAGGGCCCCAACTATGGCTACACCTTC. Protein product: CASSQEQGPNYGYTF.

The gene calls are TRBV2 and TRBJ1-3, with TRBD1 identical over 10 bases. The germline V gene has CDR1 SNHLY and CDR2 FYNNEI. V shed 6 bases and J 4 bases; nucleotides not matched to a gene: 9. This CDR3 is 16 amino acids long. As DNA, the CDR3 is TGTGCCAGCAGCCGTGGGACAGGGGCTGGGGGAAACACCATATATTTT. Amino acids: CASSRGTGAGGNTIYF.

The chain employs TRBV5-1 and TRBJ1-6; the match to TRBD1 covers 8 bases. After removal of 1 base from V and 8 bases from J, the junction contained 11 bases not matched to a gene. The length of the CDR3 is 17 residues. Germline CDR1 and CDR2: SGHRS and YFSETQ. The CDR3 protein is CASSLYGQGFMDSPLHF. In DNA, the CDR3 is TGCGCCAGCAGCTTGTACGGACAGGGCTTTATGGATTCACCCCTCCACTTT.

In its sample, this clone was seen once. The CDR3 spells CASSPRPGDEQYF. The CDR3 DNA follows: TGTGCCAGCAGCCCGAGGCCAGGGGACGAGCAGTACTTC. This rearrangement joins TRBV11-2 to TRBJ2-7; maybe TRBD1 (6 bases). The length of the CDR3 is 13 residues. CDR1 is SGHAT and CDR2 is FQNNGV in the germline V gene. V lost 5 bases, J lost 5 bases, and 13 bases lay in between. Complete variable domain (other parts from reference TRBV11-2 and TRBJ2-7): EAGVAQSPRYKIIEKRQSVAFWCNPISGHATLYWYQQILGQGPKLLIQFQNNGVVDDSQLPKDRFSAERLKGVDSTLKIQPAKLEDSAVYLCASSPRPGDEQYFGPGTRLTVT.

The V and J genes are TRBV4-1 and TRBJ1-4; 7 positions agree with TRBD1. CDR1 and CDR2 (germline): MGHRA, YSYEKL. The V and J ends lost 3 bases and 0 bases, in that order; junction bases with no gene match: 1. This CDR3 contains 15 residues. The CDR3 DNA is TGCGCCAGCAGCCAGGGGACAGCAACTAATGAAAAACTGTTTTTT. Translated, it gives CASSQGTATNEKLFF.

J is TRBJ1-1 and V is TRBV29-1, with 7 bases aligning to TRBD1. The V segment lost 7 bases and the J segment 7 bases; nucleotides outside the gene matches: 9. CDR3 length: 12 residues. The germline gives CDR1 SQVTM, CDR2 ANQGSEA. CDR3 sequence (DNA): TGCAGCGGCCAGGGGGGTAGGGTTGAAGCTTTCTTT. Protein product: CSGQGGRVEAFF.

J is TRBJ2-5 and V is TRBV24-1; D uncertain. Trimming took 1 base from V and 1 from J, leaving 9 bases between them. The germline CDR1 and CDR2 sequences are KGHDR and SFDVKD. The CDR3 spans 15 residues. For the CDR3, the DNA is TGTGCCACCAGTGATTTTACGACGGGCCAAGAGACCCAGTACTTC. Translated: CATSDFTTGQETQYF.

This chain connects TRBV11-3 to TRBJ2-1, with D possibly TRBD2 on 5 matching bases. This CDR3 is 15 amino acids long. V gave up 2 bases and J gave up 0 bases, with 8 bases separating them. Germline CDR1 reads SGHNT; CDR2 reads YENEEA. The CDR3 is CASSLSGSSYNEQFF. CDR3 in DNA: TGTGCCAGCAGCTTAAGTGGGAGCTCCTACAATGAGCAGTTCTTC.

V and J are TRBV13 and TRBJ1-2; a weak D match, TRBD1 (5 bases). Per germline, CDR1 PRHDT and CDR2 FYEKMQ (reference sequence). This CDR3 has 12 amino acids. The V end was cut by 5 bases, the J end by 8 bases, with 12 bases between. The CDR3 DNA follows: TGTGCCAGCAGCCAACTGCGGGGGGGCTACACCTTC. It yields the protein CASSQLRGGYTF.

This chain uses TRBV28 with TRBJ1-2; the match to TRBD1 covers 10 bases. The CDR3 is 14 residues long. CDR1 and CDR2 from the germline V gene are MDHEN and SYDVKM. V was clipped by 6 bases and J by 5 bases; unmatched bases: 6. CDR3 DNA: TGTGCCAGCAGAGGGGGACAGGGGATTTATGGCTACACCTTC. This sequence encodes CASRGGQGIYGYTF.

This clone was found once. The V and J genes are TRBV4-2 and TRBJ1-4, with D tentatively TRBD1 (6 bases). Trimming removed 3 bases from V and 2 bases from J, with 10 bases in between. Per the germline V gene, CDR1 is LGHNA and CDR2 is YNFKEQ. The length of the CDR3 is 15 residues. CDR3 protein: CASSQGGPTNEKLFF. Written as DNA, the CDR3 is TGTGCCAGCAGCCAGGGGGGGCCGACTAATGAAAAACTGTTTTTT.

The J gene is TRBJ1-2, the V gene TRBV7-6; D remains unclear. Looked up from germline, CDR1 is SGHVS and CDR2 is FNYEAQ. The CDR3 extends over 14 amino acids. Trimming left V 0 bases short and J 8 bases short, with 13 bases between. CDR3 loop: CASSLAAGEVGYTF. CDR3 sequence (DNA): TGTGCCAGCAGCTTAGCGGCCGGGGAGGTGGGCTACACCTTC. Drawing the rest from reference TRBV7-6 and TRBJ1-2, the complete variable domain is GAGVSQSPRYKVTKRGQDVALRCDPISGHVSLYWYRQALGQGPEFLTYFNYEAQQDKSGLPNDRFSAERPEGSISTLTIQRTEQRDSAMYRCASSLAAGEVGYTFGSGTRLTVV.

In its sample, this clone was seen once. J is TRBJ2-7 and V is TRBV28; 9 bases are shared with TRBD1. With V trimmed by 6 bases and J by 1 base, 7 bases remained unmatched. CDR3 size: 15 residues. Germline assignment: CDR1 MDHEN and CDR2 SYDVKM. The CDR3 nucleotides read TGTGCCAGCAGGACCCGGACAGGGGCTTCCTACGAGCAGTACTTC. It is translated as CASRTRTGASYEQYF.

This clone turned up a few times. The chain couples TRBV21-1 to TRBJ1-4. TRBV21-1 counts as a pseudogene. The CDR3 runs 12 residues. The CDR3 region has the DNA TGTGCCTGCACCTCAACTAATGAAAAACTGTTTTTT. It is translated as CACTSTNEKLFF.

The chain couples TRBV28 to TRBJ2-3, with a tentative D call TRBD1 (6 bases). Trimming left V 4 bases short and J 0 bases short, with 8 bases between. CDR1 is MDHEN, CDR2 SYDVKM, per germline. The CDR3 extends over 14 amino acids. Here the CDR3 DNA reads TGTGCCAGCAGTTCGACAGGCAGCACAGATACGCAGTATTTT. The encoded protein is CASSSTGSTDTQYF.

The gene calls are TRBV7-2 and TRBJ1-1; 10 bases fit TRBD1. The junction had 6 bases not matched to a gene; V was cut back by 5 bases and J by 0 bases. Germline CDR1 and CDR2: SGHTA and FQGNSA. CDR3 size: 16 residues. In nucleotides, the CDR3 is TGTGCCAGCAGCCTCGGACAGGGGGGGATGAACACTGAAGCTTTCTTT. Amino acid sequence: CASSLGQGGMNTEAFF.

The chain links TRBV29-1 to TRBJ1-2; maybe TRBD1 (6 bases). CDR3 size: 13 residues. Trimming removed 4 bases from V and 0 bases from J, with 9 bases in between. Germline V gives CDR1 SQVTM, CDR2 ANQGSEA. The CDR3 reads CSVGQEANYGYTF. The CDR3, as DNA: TGCAGCGTTGGACAGGAAGCTAACTATGGCTACACCTTC.

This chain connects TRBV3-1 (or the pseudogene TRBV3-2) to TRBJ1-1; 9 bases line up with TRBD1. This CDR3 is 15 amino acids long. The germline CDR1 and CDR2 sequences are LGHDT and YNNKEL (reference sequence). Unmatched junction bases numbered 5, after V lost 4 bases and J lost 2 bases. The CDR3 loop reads CASSPNRGPNTEAFF. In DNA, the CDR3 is TGTGCCAGCAGCCCAAACAGGGGGCCTAACACTGAAGCTTTCTTT.

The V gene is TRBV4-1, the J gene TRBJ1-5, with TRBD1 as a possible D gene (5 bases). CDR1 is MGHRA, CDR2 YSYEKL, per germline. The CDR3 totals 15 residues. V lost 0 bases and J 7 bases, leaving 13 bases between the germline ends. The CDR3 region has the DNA TGCGCCAGCAGCCAAGAGGGGGGAGCGGGGCAGCCCCAGCATTTT. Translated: CASSQEGGAGQPQHF.

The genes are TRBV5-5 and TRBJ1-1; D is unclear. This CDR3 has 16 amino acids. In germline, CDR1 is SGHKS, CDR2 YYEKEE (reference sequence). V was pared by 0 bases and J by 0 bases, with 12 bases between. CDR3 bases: TGTGCCAGCAGCTTGGATCCCGGGAGATTGAACACTGAAGCTTTCTTT. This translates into CASSLDPGRLNTEAFF.

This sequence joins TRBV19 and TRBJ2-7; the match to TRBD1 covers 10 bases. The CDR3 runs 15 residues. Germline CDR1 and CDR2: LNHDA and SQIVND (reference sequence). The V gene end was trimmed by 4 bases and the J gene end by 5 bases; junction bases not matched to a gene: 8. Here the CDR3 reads CASSTPGQGNHEQYF. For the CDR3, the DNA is TGTGCCAGTAGTACACCGGGACAGGGGAACCACGAGCAGTACTTC.

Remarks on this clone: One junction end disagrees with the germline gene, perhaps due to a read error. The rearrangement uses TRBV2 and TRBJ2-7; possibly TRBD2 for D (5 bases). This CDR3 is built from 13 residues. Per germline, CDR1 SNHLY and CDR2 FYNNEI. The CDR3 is CASSEDGEGTLRF. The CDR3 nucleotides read TGTGCCAGCAGTGAAGACGGGGAAGGCACCCTCCGGTTC.